The next 7 T cell receptor beta chains were all read from a single sample in a study of vaccination and CD4 T cells after COVID-19 (dated by TCRdb to 2022 to 2024). Library method: PCR. The run used an Illumina iSeq 100. At the Johns Hopkins FTIC core, DNA from the cultured CD4+ T cells underwent TCR sequencing with the Oncomine TCR Beta short-read assay. In TCRdb, the public reads were trimmed at Q25 with fastp and aligned with MiXCR, with productive beta chains retained. Each record represents a unique CDR3 protein, reported with the most common genes and DNA among its rows. This sample has 10,000 to 15,000 distinct CDR3 sequences in its table, and approximately 61% of those were observed once. Around 8% of the sample rests with the top ten. These receptors' antigens are unknown. The treatment or condition label of this sample denotes: approximately 9-day PBMC culture with coronavirus spike peptide pools or control peptides (ViraFEST assay).

The sequenced sample was CD4+ T cells from blood, cultured in vitro. These receptors came from a human donor who had recovered from COVID-19.

This sequence joins TRBV28 and TRBJ1-2; D ambiguous. Germline V CDR1 and CDR2: MDHEN, SYDVKM. V shed 8 bases and J shed 0 bases, with 7 bases lying between them. This CDR3 has 12 amino acids. CDR3 sequence (DNA): TGTGCCAGCGCCCAGGCTAACTATGGCTACACCTTC. Translated: CASAQANYGYTF.

The chain uses TRBV24-1 and TRBJ2-7, with D perhaps matching TRBD1 or TRBD2 (6 bases each). CDR1 is KGHDR and CDR2 is SFDVKD in the germline V gene. Trimming cost V 4 bases and J 1 base, with 10 bases left between them. The CDR3 sequence is 14 residues long. CDR3 coding DNA: TGTGCCACCAGTGAAGGGGGGCCTTCCTACGAGCAGTACTTC. It encodes CATSEGGPSYEQYF.

This clonotype turned up a few times. The V and J genes are TRBV6-1 and TRBJ1-1; TRBD1 matches at 7 bases. The V and J ends lost 5 bases and 0 bases, in that order; junction bases with no gene match: 6. This CDR3 is 15 amino acids long. Germline V gives CDR1 MNHNS, CDR2 SASEGT. CDR3 in amino acids: CASSPRQGVNTEAFF. CDR3 DNA: TGTGCCAGCAGTCCACGACAGGGCGTGAACACTGAAGCTTTCTTT.

The V gene is TRBV2, the J gene TRBJ1-1; D remains unclear. Germline-derived CDR1 and CDR2 are SNHLY and FYNNEI. Trimming shortened V by 6 bases and J by 2 bases, and 7 bases separated the two germline ends. CDR3 length equals 12 residues. The CDR3 DNA reads as TGTGCCAGCAGGGATCCAAACACTGAAGCTTTCTTT. This gives the protein CASRDPNTEAFF.

The V gene is TRBV15, the J gene TRBJ2-1, with TRBD2 identical over 15 bases. Trimming at V came to 5 bases and at J to 0 bases, leaving 8 bases not matched to a gene. The CDR3 extends over 19 amino acids. From germline, CDR1 is LNHNV and CDR2 YYDKDF (reference sequence). Here the CDR3 reads CATSGRTSGRASSYNEQFF. The CDR3, as DNA: TGTGCCACCAGCGGGCGGACTAGCGGGAGGGCGAGCTCCTACAATGAGCAGTTCTTC. The entire variable domain, with the rest obtained from reference TRBV15 and TRBJ2-1, is as follows: DAMVIQNPRYQVTQFGKPVTLSCSQTLNHNVMYWYQQKSSQAPKLLFHYYDKDFNNEADTPDNFQSRRPNTSFCFLDIRSPGLGDTAMYLCATSGRTSGRASSYNEQFFGPGTRLTVL.

This clonotype was observed a few times. The V gene is TRBV6-5, the J gene TRBJ2-5; no firm D call. CDR1 MNHEY and CDR2 SVGAGI come from the germline V gene. V lost 2 bases to trimming and J lost 5 bases, with 9 bases between them. The CDR3 loop spans 13 amino acids. Written as DNA, the CDR3 is TGTGCCAGCAGTTACGCCTATGGGGAGACCCAGTACTTC. Its protein product is CASSYAYGETQYF.

V gene TRBV19 combines with J gene TRBJ1-5, with unresolved D. CDR3 length: 11 amino acids. Germline V lookup: CDR1 LNHDA, CDR2 SQIVND (reference sequence). The V end lost 3 bases, the J end lost 11 bases, and 8 bases lay between the germline ends. CDR3 amino acids: CASSIDVTQHF. The CDR3 coding sequence is TGTGCCAGTAGTATCGACGTGACCCAGCATTTT.